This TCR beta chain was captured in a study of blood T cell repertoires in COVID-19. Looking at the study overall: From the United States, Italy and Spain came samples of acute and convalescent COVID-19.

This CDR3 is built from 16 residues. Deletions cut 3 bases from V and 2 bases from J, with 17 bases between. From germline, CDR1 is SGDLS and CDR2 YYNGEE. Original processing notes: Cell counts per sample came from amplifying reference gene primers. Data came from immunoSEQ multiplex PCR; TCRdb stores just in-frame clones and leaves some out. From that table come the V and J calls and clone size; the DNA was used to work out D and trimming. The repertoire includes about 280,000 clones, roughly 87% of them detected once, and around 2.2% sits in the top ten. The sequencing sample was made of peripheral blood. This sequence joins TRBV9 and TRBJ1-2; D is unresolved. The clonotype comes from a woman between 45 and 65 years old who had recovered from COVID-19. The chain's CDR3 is CASSASTSLPNYGYTF. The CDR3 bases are TGTGCCAGCAGCGCCTCGACATCTCTCCCGAACTATGGCTACACCTTC.